This record concerns one TCR beta chain sequence. Assay: immunoSEQ multiplex PCR; the TCRdb copy retains only in-frame clones and omits some. Here the sample spans some 66,000 clones, roughly 92% being singletons. This entry is derived from a study of blood T cell repertoires in COVID-19. V was trimmed by 5 bases and J by 6 bases, leaving 20 bases between them. This CDR3 spans 17 amino acids. CDR1 is KGHSH, CDR2 LQKENI, per germline. The sequencing sample was made of peripheral blood. The J gene is TRBJ1-6, the V gene TRBV18; a possible D gene is TRBD1 (6 bases). The origin of this receptor is a man between 65 and 85 years old with active COVID-19. The CDR3 nucleotides read TGTGCCAGCTCAACCGCCGGCGGGGGCGCAGGTAATTCACCCCTCCACTTT. Its translation is CASSTAGGGAGNSPLHF.